This is a list of T cell receptor beta chains from one sample in a study of OX40 agonist ivuxolimab in advanced cancers. Sequenced by immunoSEQ multiplex PCR; TCRdb stores in-frame clones only, minus some. The top ten hold approximately 50% of the sample, which has tens of thousands of clones, roughly 88% seen once. Material: CD4+ or CD8+ T cells sorted from blood, obtained in a trial of the OX40 agonist ivuxolimab. Receptors were obtained from an adult with an advanced solid tumor such as melanoma, head and neck, liver or kidney cancer. Each CDR3 is given with its conserved first and last residue. The D gene is left open where the match is weak. A row's size may be missing; if present it is once, few, many or a size class.

j_call	v_call	d_call	cdr3_length	clone_size	cdr3_aa	cdr3_nt
TRBJ1-2	TRBV30	.	14	few	CAWSGAGGVYGYTF	TGTGCCTGGAGTGGGGCGGGTGGGGTCTATGGCTACACCTTC
TRBJ2-3	TRBV21-1	.	20	few	CASSKRGSGGWFLSTDTQYF	TGTGCCAGCAGCAAAAGGGGTAGCGGGGGATGGTTTCTGAGCACAGATACGCAGTATTTT
TRBJ2-5	TRBV27	TRBD2	16	.	CASSLFAGGAQETQYF	TGTGCCAGCAGTTTATTTGCGGGGGGAGCACAAGAGACCCAGTACTTC
TRBJ1-1	TRBV29-1	TRBD1	12	.	CSEDRGATEAFF	TGCAGCGAGGACAGGGGGGCCACTGAAGCTTTCTTT
TRBJ2-7	TRBV4-1	.	16	.	CASSQEPARFSYEQYF	TGCGCCAGCAGCCAAGAACCGGCCCGCTTCTCCTACGAGCAGTACTTC
TRBJ2-2	TRBV11-2	.	14	.	CASSPGGNTGELFF	TGTGCCAGCAGCCCCGGGGGAAACACCGGGGAGCTGTTTTTT
TRBJ2-3	TRBV6-5	TRBD2	14	.	CASSPSGGTDTQYF	TGTGCCAGCAGCCCTAGCGGGGGCACAGATACGCAGTATTTT
TRBJ2-1	TRBV29-1	.	13	few	CSVERRVSNEQFF	TGCAGCGTTGAGCGGAGGGTCTCAAATGAGCAGTTCTTC
TRBJ2-1	TRBV18	.	15	.	CASSPQGLRGNEQFF	TGTGCCAGCTCACCCCAGGGACTCAGAGGTAATGAGCAGTTCTTC
TRBJ1-5	TRBV18	.	15	.	CASSPGTHSNQPQHF	TGTGCCAGCTCACCGGGGACACATAGCAATCAGCCCCAGCATTTT
TRBJ2-7	TRBV7-9	.	11	.	CASSSAYEQYF	TGTGCCAGCAGCTCGGCCTACGAGCAGTACTTC
TRBJ2-7	TRBV18	TRBD1	13	.	CASSQGQGNEQYF	TGTGCCAGCTCACAGGGACAGGGTAACGAGCAGTACTTC
TRBJ1-2	TRBV5-6	.	14	.	CASRPRGGGYGYTF	TGTGCCAGCAGGCCTCGAGGGGGAGGCTATGGCTACACCTTC
TRBJ2-2	TRBV7-8	.	12	few	CASSSLLGELFF	TGTGCCAGCAGCTCCCTCCTCGGGGAGCTGTTTTTT
TRBJ2-2	TRBV5-1	TRBD2	16	.	CASSWSGATNTGELFF	TGCGCCAGCAGCTGGAGCGGGGCCACGAACACCGGGGAGCTGTTTTTT
TRBJ1-2	TRBV20-1	.	11	.	CSARDALRYTF	TGCAGTGCTAGAGACGCTTTGAGGTACACCTTC
TRBJ2-1	TRBV9	TRBD1	15	.	CASSVGTVSSGEQFF	TGTGCCAGCAGCGTCGGGACAGTTTCTTCGGGTGAGCAGTTCTTC
TRBJ2-2	TRBV5-4	.	14	.	CASSLMANTGELFF	TGTGCCAGCAGCTTGATGGCTAACACCGGGGAGCTGTTTTTT
TRBJ2-7	TRBV27	.	12	once	CASRGPPREQYF	TGTGCCAGCAGGGGCCCTCCGAGGGAGCAGTACTTC
TRBJ2-5	TRBV6-5	TRBD2	14	.	CASSYSPGGETQYF	TGTGCCAGCAGTTACTCCCCCGGGGGGGAGACCCAGTACTTC
TRBJ1-2	TRBV5-1	TRBD1	13	.	CASSLTGQEGGHF	TGCGCCAGCAGCTTAACAGGGCAGGAAGGGGGCCACTTC
TRBJ2-1	TRBV5-4	TRBD2	14	.	CASSHWLAGGEQFF	TGTGCCAGCAGCCATTGGCTAGCGGGAGGTGAGCAGTTCTTC
TRBJ2-7	TRBV12-2	.	14	.	CASRLVVRAYEQYF	TGTGCAAGTCGCTTAGTCGTCCGGGCCTACGAGCAGTACTTC